A single sample gave rise to the 17 T cell receptor beta chains below, sequenced in a study of tumor and adjacent non-tumor tissue in lung cancer. A modified ARM-PCR protocol with three rounds of nested PCR amplified TCRbeta. TCRdb recomputed calls from the multiplex PCR reads with MiXCR, one row per CDR3 protein. Of around 74,000 distinct CDR3 sequences in the sample, 65% to 75% were seen once. No cell sorting was done before RNA was extracted from the tissue. The normal lung tissue was taken more than 3 cm from the tumor edge. Sequenced material: distant non-tumor lung tissue. These receptors all come from a woman in her fifties or sixties with non-small cell lung cancer.

About this clonotype: Since a much larger clone is just one base distant, this may be a read error. The chain joins TRBV20-1 to TRBJ1-1, with D uncertain. Between the trimmed V and J ends, which lost 0 bases and 1 base, there was a span of 12 bases. This CDR3 has 15 residues. Germline CDR1 is DFQATT and CDR2 is SNEGSKA (reference sequence). CDR3 in DNA: TGCAGTGCTAGAGACTGGTTCCGGGGGAACACTGAAGCTTTCTTT. Protein sequence: CSARDWFRGNTEAFF.

This clonotype was seen just once. J is TRBJ2-2 and V is TRBV12-3 or TRBV12-4; TRBD2 is a possible D gene (6 bases). Trimming took 6 bases from V and 10 from J, leaving 21 bases between them. The CDR3 is 15 residues long. The CDR3 DNA sequence: TGTGCCAGCAGAACACCGGAACTAGCATCTGAGGAGCTGTTTTTT. Amino acids: CASRTPELASEELFF.

As concerns this clonotype: At one end the junction does not follow the germline gene, possibly because of a read error. V is TRBV29-1 and J is TRBJ1-1; 8 bases align to TRBD1. Germline V CDR1 and CDR2: SQVTM, ANQGSEA. The CDR3 totals 13 residues. The CDR3 protein is CSTQGQANTEAYF. CDR3 in DNA: TGCAGCACCCAGGGACAGGCGAACACTGAAGCTTACTTT.

CDR3 bases: TGCGCCAGCAGCGACGGGAGAAATGAAGCTTTCTTT. It translates to CASSDGRNEAFF. The chain carries TRBV5-1 and TRBJ1-1; the D is unclear. Germline V CDR1 and CDR2: SGHRS, YFSETQ. CDR3 length equals 12 residues. V lost 4 bases to trimming and J lost 7 bases, with 11 bases between them.

This clonotype was counted only a few times. The chain combines TRBV5-1 with TRBJ2-1, with D unresolved. V was clipped by 0 bases and J by 5 bases, with 9 bases between them. Germline loops: CDR1 SGHRS, CDR2 YFSETQ. This CDR3 has 14 amino acids. The chain's CDR3 is CASSLEASNNEQFF. The CDR3 DNA follows: TGCGCCAGCAGCTTGGAAGCTTCCAACAATGAGCAGTTCTTC. The full variable domain, rest sourced from reference TRBV5-1 and TRBJ2-1, is KAGVTQTPRYLIKTRGQQVTLSCSPISGHRSVSWYQQTPGQGLQFLFEYFSETQRNKGNFPGRFSGRQFSNSRSEMNVSTLELGDSALYLCASSLEASNNEQFFGPGTRLTVL.

Comments on this clonotype: Likely a read error: the CDR3 ends without its conserved phenylalanine or tryptophan. The limits of the CDR3 on the DNA are not certain, so only TCRdb's listed CDR3 is given. V and J are TRBV20-1 and TRBJ2-5. CDR1 is DFQATT and CDR2 is SNEGSKA in the germline V gene (reference sequence). The CDR3 length equals 14 residues, ends included. The CDR3 spells CSAQYQVIQETRYL.

This clonotype was detected only a few times. The gene calls are TRBV6-1 and TRBJ1-4; D perhaps matches TRBD1 (5 bases). Germline V lookup: CDR1 MNHNS, CDR2 SASEGT. The CDR3 runs 14 residues. Trimming removed 8 bases from V and 7 bases from J, with 17 bases in between. The CDR3 is CASAEGQSSEKLFF. CDR3 nucleotide sequence: TGTGCCAGCGCAGAGGGGCAGAGTTCTGAAAAACTGTTTTTT.

This clonotype has only one observation. Just one base apart from a much larger clone, this may be a read error. The gene calls are TRBV5-4 and TRBJ1-1; a possible D gene is TRBD1 (6 bases). Germline CDR1 reads SGHNT; CDR2 reads YYREEE (reference sequence). The CDR3 length is 14 residues. V was clipped by 3 bases and J by 0 bases, with 9 bases between them. As DNA, the CDR3 is TGTGCCAGCAGCTCGGGGGCCTTGAACACTGAAGCTTTCTTT. This encodes CASSSGALNTEAFF.

With respect to this clonotype: The junction shows a germline mismatch at one end, possibly a read error. The chain combines TRBV4-1 with TRBJ2-2; tentatively, D is TRBD2 (5 bases). Germline CDR1 and CDR2: MGHRA and YSYEKL. CDR3 length: 14 amino acids. CDR3 nucleotides: TGCGCCAGCAGTCCAAGGATAGGCACCGGGGAGCCGTTTTTT. Translation gives CASSPRIGTGEPFF.

With respect to this clonotype: Sequence at one end of the junction differs from germline and may be a read error. The genes are TRBV6-6 and TRBJ2-7; D is undetermined. Germline assignment: CDR1 MNHNY and CDR2 SVGAGI (reference sequence). CDR3 length: 12 amino acids. CDR3 in DNA: TGTGCCAGCGGTTACCGATTTTACGAGCAGTACTTC. Translation gives CASGYRFYEQYF.

This clonotype has a single count. One end of the junction is discordant with germline, which a read error may explain. J is TRBJ2-5 and V is TRBV20-1; D gene ambiguous. CDR1 and CDR2 (germline): DFQATT, SNEGSKA (reference sequence). The length of the CDR3 is 15 residues. The CDR3 here is CSARDSQAPQETQHF. The CDR3 DNA follows: TGCAGTGCTAGAGATTCCCAGGCTCCCCAAGAGACCCAGCACTTC.

Remarks on this clonotype: One end of the junction fails to match germline, which may point to a read error. This chain links TRBV29-1 with TRBJ2-5; D not certain. The CDR3 contains 13 residues. Germline CDR1 is SQVTM and CDR2 is ANQGSEA. CDR3 in amino acids: CSVAREPVEIQYF. DNA for the CDR3: TGCAGCGTTGCCAGAGAACCTGTGGAGATCCAGTACTTT.

The chain combines TRBV5-4 with TRBJ2-7; D may be TRBD2 (5 bases). This CDR3 comprises 13 residues. Germline V gene lookup returns CDR1 SGHNT and CDR2 YYREEE (reference sequence). Trimming pared 0 bases from V and 10 bases from J, leaving 14 bases between. In nucleotides, the CDR3 is TGTGCCAGCAGCTTGGTCGGTGGAGGCGAACAGTACTTC. It codes for CASSLVGGGEQYF.

This clonotype has ten or more counts. The V call is TRBV6-1, the J call TRBJ1-4; D is perhaps TRBD1 (5 bases). Trimming took 4 bases from V and 0 from J, leaving 9 bases between them. CDR1 is MNHNS and CDR2 is SASEGT in the germline V gene. This CDR3 contains 15 residues. CDR3 region: CASSVGGSTNEKLFF. The CDR3 nucleotides are TGTGCCAGCAGTGTGGGGGGGTCAACTAATGAAAAACTGTTTTTT.

Regarding this clonotype: This sequence may be a read error, since a much larger clone differs from it by one base. The genes are TRBV28 and TRBJ2-7; D not resolved. The CDR3 runs 13 residues. Germline V gives CDR1 MDHEN, CDR2 SYDVKM. CDR3 DNA sequence: TGTGCCAGCAGTTTGGTCAATTCCTACGGGCAGTACTTC. The encoded protein is CASSLVNSYGQYF.

There are many counts of this clonotype. The chain carries TRBV20-1 and TRBJ1-6, with D unclear. Per the germline V gene, CDR1 is DFQATT and CDR2 is SNEGSKA (reference sequence). The CDR3 totals 15 residues. V lost 0 bases and J 9 bases, leaving 15 bases between the germline ends. The CDR3 DNA reads TGCAGTGCTAGAGATGGGTGTTGTCCGTTTTCACCCCTCCACTTT. Its translation is CSARDGCCPFSPLHF.

V gene TRBV11-2 combines with J gene TRBJ1-2; D is possibly TRBD1 (6 bases). V was cut by 7 bases and J by 4 bases, with 19 bases left in between. The CDR3 contains 15 residues. Germline-derived CDR1 and CDR2 are SGHAT and FQNNGV. CDR3 protein: CASNLKQGLFYGYTF. CDR3 nucleotide sequence: TGTGCCAGCAACCTGAAACAGGGACTGTTCTATGGCTACACCTTC.